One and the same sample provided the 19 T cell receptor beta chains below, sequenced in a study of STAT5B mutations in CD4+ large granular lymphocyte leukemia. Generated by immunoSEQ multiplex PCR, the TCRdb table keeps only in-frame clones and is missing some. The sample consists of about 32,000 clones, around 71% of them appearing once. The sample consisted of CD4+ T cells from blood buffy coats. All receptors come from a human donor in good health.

CDR3 sequence: CAWSQYQGGVRSQPQHF. In DNA form, the CDR3 reads TGTGCCTGGAGTCAATATCAAGGGGGAGTACGTAGTCAGCCCCAGCATTTT. The V gene is TRBV30, the J gene TRBJ1-5; perhaps TRBD1 as D (6 bases). The germline V and J ends were trimmed by 2 bases and 6 bases, with 23 bases remaining between them. From germline, CDR1 is GTSNPN and CDR2 SVGIG (reference sequence). This CDR3 is 17 amino acids long.

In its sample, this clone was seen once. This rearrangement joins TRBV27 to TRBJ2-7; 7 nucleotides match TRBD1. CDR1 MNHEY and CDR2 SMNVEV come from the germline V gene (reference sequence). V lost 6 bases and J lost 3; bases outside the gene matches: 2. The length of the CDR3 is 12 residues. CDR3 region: CASSWTGYEQYF. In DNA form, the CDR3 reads TGTGCCAGCAGCTGGACAGGCTACGAGCAGTACTTC.

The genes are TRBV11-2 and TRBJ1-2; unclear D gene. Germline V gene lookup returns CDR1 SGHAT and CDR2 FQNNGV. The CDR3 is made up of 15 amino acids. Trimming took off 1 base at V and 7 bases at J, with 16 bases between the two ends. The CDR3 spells CASSLAPQAVFGYTF. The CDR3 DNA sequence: TGTGCCAGCAGCTTAGCCCCCCAGGCGGTCTTTGGCTACACCTTC.

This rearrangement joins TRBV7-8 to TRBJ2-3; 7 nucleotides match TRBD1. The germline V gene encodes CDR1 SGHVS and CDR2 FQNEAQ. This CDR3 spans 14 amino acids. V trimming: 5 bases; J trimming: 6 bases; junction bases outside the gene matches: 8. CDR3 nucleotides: TGTGCCAGCAGCAACGACAGGGTCGGGGATACGCAGTATTTT. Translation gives CASSNDRVGDTQYF.

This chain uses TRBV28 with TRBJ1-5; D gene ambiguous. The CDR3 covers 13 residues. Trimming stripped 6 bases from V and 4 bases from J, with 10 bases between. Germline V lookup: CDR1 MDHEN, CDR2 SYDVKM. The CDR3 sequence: CASRLLGNQPQHF. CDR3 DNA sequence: TGTGCCAGCAGGCTATTGGGGAATCAGCCCCAGCATTTT.

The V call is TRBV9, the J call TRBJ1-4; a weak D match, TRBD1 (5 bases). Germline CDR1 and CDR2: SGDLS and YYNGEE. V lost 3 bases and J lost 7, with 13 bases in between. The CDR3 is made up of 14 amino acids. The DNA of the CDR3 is TGTGCCAGCAGCGGAGCCGGGGGGGGTGAAAAACTGTTTTTT. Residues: CASSGAGGGEKLFF.

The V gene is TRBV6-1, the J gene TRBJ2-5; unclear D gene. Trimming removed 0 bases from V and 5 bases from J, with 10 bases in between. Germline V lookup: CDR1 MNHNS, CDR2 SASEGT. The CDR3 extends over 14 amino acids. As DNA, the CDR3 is TGTGCCAGCAGTGAAGCTGGGGTATGGGAGACCCAGTACTTC. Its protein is CASSEAGVWETQYF.

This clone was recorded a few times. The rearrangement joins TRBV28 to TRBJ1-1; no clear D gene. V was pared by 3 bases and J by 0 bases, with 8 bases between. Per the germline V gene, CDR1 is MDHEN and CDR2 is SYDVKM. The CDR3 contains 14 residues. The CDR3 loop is CASSLDQVNTEAFF. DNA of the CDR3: TGTGCCAGCAGTTTGGACCAGGTGAACACTGAAGCTTTCTTT.

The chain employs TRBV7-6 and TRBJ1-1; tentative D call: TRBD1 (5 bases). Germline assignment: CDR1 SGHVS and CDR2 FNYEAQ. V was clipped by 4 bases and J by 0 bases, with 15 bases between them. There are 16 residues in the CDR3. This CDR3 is CASSSNRQSMNTEAFF. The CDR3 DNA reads TGTGCCAGCAGCTCTAACCGACAGTCCATGAACACTGAAGCTTTCTTT.

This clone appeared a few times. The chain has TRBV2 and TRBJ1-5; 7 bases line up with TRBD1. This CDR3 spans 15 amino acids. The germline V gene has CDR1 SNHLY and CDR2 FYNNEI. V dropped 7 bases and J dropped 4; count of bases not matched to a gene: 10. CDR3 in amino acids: CASNMDGTANQPQHF. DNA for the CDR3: TGTGCCAGCAATATGGATGGGACAGCAAATCAGCCCCAGCATTTT.

In DNA form, the CDR3 reads TGCAGCGTTGTAGCGGGGAACGCGGCAGATACGCAGTATTTT. Protein sequence: CSVVAGNAADTQYF. J is TRBJ2-3 and V is TRBV29-1, with 8 bases aligning to TRBD2. Looked up from germline, CDR1 is SQVTM and CDR2 is ANQGSEA. V lost 4 bases, J lost 4 bases, and 7 bases stayed unmatched. The CDR3 runs 14 residues.

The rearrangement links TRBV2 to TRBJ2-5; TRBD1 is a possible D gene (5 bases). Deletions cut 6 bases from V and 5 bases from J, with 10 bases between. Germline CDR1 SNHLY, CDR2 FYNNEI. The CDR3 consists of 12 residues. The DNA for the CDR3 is TGTGCCAGCAGCTGGGGCCAGGAGACCCAGTACTTC. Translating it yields CASSWGQETQYF.

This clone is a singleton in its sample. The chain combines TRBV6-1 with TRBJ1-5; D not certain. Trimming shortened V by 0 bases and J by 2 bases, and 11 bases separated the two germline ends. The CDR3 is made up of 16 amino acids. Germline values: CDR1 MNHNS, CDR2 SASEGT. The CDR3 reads CASSEASQWGNQPQHF. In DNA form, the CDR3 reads TGTGCCAGCAGTGAAGCGAGTCAGTGGGGCAATCAGCCCCAGCATTTT.

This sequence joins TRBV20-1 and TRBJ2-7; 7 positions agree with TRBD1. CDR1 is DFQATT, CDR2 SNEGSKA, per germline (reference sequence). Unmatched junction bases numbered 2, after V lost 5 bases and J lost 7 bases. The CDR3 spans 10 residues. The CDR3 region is CSAADREQYF. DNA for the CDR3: TGCAGTGCTGCGGACAGGGAGCAGTACTTC.

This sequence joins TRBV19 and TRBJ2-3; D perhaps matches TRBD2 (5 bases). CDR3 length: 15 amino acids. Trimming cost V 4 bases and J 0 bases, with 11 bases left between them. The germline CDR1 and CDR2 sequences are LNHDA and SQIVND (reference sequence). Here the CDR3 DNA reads TGTGCCAGTAGTAGACGGACTGGGAGCACAGATACGCAGTATTTT. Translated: CASSRRTGSTDTQYF.

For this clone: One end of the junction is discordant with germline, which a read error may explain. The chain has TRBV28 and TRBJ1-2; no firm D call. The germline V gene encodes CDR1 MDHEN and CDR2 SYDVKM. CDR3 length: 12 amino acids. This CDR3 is CASTLGDGRLGF. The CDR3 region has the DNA TGTGCCAGCACTTTGGGTGACGGTCGGTTAGGCTTC.

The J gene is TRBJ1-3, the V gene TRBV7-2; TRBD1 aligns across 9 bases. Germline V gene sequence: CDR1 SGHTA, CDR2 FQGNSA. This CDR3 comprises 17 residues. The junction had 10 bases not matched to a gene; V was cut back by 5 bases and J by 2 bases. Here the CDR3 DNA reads TGTGCCAGCAGCCGCGGCCTCGGACAGGGGCCTGGAAACACCATATATTTT. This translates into CASSRGLGQGPGNTIYF. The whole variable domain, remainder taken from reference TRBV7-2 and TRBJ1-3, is GAGVSQSPSNKVTEKGKDVELRCDPISGHTALYWYRQSLGQGLEFLIYFQGNSAPDKSGLPSDRFSAERTGGSVSTLTIQRTQQEDSAVYLCASSRGLGQGPGNTIYFGEGSWLTVV.

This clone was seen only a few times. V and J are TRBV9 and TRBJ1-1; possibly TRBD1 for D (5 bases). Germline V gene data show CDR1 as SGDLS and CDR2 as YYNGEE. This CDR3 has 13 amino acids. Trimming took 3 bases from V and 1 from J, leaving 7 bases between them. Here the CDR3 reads CASSADRNTEAFF. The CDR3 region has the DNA TGTGCCAGCAGCGCAGACAGGAACACTGAAGCTTTCTTT.

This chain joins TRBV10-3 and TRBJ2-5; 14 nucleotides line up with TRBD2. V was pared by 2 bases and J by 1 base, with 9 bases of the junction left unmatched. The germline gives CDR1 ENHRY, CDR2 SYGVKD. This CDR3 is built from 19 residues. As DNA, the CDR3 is TGTGCCATCAGTGAGCCCAGGACTAGCGGGGGGACCCCCCAAGAGACCCAGTACTTC. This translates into CAISEPRTSGGTPQETQYF.